This T cell receptor beta chain was found in a study of T cells in Graves' hyperthyroidism and ophthalmopathy (dated by TCRdb to between 2019 and 2020). In terms of the full investigation: Peripheral blood was sampled at the time of initial diagnosis, prior to any treatment. Thyroid tissue and blood T-cell repertoires from six Graves' hyperthyroidism patients were also compared in the study. Following sampling, methimazole starting at 30 mg daily was given to hyperthyroidism patients, and high-dose intravenous methylprednisolone was given to ophthalmopathy patients. The 100 discovery patients were randomly split 7:3 into training and test sets. A discovery cohort of around 100 patients, about 44 with Graves' ophthalmopathy and approximately 57 with stable Graves' hyperthyroidism, was used to find distinguishing TCR V-J signatures. The paper describes TCR Vbeta CDR3 sequencing of 135 peripheral blood samples, made up of 40 to 45 ophthalmopathy patients, around 78 hyperthyroidism patients and roughly 17 progressor patients. An independent validation cohort of 18 to 20 hyperthyroidism patients and 17 patients who later progressed to ophthalmopathy tested prospective prediction of ophthalmopathy.

This clonotype occurred many times. There is no known antigen for this receptor. Per-base qualities were not stored, and no clone one base away is much larger. The CDR3 sequence holds 15 residues, the cysteine and phenylalanine included. Only CDR3 DNA is held: 45 bases, read in frame from base 1. The germline V and J ends show losses of 6 bases and 5 bases respectively, and no gene match explains 13 bases of the junction. CDR1 and CDR2, looked up from the germline V gene (reference sequence), are DFQATT and SNEGSKA. The paper as a whole reports these results and caveats: In validation, progression to ophthalmopathy was predicted by the model with around 71% sensitivity and 72% to 80% specificity, a median of 6.5 months before onset. Most expanded thyroid clonotypes (frequency above 0.001) were also found in blood, which suggests that blood repertoires may mirror thyroid immune responses. A model built on a 13 V-J signature distinguished ophthalmopathy from stable hyperthyroidism, reaching around 87% sensitivity and around 81% specificity in cross-validation and 80%/75% in testing. No statistical method was used to set the sample size in advance, and investigators knew the group allocation.

TCR beta CDR3 regions were amplified from RNA transcripts. For the first round of RT-PCR on the TCR CDR3, the HTBI primer set was used together with the Qiagen OneStep RT-PCR kit. Libraries were constructed in a second round of multiplex PCR, after which size selection and purification were performed. Paired-end sequencing of the libraries was performed with 100 bp reads on an Illumina HiSeq2000. As for the authors' bioinformatics: SOAPnuke was used to process the raw data, with reads discarded if the reads contained adapters or uncalled bases, had a mean Phred below 15, or lacked an exact constant-primer or identifier match. High-quality paired reads were merged with COPE v1.2.5, and unique nucleotide sequences were defined as clonotypes. MiTCR v1.1 was used to align clonotypes to the IMGT TRBV, TRBD and TRBJ reference segments. Analysis was restricted to V-J combinations with a frequency above 0.0001, which covered roughly 99% of repertoires. A TCS score was defined as the ratio between F50 (clonal expansion) and ExV (chaos), using BLOSUM62-based TCRdist between CDR3 peptides within each V-J. Welch's t-statistics and random forest reduced 514 V-J features to some 14, which were used in a naive Bayes classifier (R e1071). In TCRdb, the public reads were trimmed at Q25 with fastp and aligned with MiXCR, with productive beta chains retained. Each CDR3 protein gets just one entry, which takes the most common genes and DNA from the rows behind it. It is TCRdb's table, rather than the study itself, that gives the V and J calls and clone size. A total of about 400,000 distinct CDR3 sequences appear in this sample, roughly an eighth of them only once. The ten largest clones capture 5.3% of the sample.

Stable Graves' hyperthyroidism was defined as no progression to ophthalmopathy during 18 months of follow-up. Hyperthyroidism patients were newly diagnosed, with disease duration under 2 months, and aged 18 to 65 years. The study excluded patients with uncontrolled infections, other autoimmune diseases, pregnancy or lactation. Diagnoses relied on clinical symptoms, serum thyroxine and TRAb, thyroid ultrasound and orbital computed tomography. PBMCs were separated from approximately 10 ml of fresh peripheral blood using Ficoll-Paque density gradient centrifugation. Total RNA was extracted using Trizol reagent, and RNA quality was assessed on an Agilent 2100 Bioanalyzer.

The V and J genes are TRBV20-1 and TRBJ2-5, with 9 bases aligning to TRBD2. The receptor was isolated from a young woman with Graves' hyperthyroidism. What was sequenced was blood. The nucleotide sequence is given as TGCAGTGCCCGGACCGGGACTAGCTCAATGGAGACCCAGTACTTC. Translation gives CSARTGTSSMETQYF.